This T cell receptor beta chain was identified during a study of blood T cells in healthy people across ages. This clonotype was found a few times. Primers used in a second PCR of roughly 6 to 11 cycles were a sample-barcoded 5' primer and a J-beta primer mix. TCRdb reprocessed the 5' RACE reads with MiXCR, giving one entry per CDR3 protein. The sample lists about 720,000 distinct CDR3 sequences, about a fifth seen once, with around a fifth in the top ten. With 3 bases clipped from V and 9 bases from J, the junction kept 19 bases outside the gene matches. Germline CDR1 reads SGHNT; CDR2 reads YENEEA. The CDR3 has 18 amino acids.

The TCR comes from a man between 65 and 80 years old in good health. This chain joins TRBV11-3 and TRBJ2-1, with 8 bases matching TRBD2. Sequencing was done on a sample of blood. The DNA of the CDR3 is TGTGCCAGCAGCTTCTACTCCCTACCAGCGGGAGCAAACAGTGAGCAGTTCTTC. Its translation: CASSFYSLPAGANSEQFF.